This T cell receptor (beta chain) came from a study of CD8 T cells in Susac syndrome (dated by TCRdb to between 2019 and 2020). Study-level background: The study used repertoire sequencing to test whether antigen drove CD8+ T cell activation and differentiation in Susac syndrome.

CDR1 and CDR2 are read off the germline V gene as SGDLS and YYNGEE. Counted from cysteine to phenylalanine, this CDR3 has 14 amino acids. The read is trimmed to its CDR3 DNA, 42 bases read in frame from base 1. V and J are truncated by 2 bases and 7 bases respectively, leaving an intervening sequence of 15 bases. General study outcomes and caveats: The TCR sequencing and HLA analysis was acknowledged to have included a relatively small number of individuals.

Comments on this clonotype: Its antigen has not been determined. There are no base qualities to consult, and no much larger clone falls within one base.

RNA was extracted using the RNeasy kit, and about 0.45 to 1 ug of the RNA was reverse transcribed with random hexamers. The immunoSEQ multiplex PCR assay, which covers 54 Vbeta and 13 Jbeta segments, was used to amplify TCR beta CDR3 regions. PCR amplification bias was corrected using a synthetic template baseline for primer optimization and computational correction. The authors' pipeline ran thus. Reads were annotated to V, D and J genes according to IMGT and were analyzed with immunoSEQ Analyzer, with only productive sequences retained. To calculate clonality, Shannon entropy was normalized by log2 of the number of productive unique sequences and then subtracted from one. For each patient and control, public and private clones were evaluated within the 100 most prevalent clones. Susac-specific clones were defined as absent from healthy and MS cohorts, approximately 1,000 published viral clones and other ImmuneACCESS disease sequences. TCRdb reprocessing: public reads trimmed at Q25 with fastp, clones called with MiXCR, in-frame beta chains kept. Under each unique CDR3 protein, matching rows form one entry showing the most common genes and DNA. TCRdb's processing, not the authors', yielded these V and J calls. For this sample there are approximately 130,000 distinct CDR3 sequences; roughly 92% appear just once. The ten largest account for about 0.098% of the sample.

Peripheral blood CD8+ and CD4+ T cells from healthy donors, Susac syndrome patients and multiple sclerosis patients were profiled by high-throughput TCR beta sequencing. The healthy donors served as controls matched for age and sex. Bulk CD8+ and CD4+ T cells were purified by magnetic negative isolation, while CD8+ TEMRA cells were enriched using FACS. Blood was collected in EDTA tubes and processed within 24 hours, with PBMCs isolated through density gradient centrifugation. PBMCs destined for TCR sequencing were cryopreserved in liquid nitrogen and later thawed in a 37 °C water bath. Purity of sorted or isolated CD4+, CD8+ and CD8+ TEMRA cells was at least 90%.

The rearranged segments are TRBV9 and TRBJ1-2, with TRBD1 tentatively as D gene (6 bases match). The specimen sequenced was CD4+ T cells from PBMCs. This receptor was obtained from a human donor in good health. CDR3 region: CASSVTFGQTGYTF. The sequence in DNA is TGTGCCAGCAGCGTCACATTCGGACAGACTGGCTACACCTTC.